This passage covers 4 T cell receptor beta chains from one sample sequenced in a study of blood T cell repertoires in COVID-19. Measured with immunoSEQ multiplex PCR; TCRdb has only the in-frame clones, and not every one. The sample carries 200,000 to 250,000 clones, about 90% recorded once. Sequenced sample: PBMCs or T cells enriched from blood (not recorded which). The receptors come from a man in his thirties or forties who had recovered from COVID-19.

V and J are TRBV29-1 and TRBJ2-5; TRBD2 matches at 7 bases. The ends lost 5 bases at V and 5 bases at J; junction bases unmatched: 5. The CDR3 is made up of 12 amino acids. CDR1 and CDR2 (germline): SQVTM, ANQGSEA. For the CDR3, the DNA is TGCAGCGTTTGGACTAGTTTCGAGACCCAGTACTTC. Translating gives CSVWTSFETQYF. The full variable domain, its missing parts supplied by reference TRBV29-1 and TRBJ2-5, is SAVISQKPSRDICQRGTSLTIQCQVDSQVTMMFWYRQQPGQSLTLIATANQGSEATYESGFVIDKFPISRPNLTFSTLTVSNMSPEDSSIYLCSVWTSFETQYFGPGTRLLVL.

The CDR3 reads CASSLGADYEQYF. DNA for the CDR3: TGTGCCAGCAGCTTAGGAGCGGACTACGAGCAGTACTTC. This rearrangement joins TRBV7-6 to TRBJ2-7; a possible D gene is TRBD2 (5 bases). The CDR3 sequence is 13 residues long. Deletions cut 1 base from V and 3 bases from J, with 7 bases between. Germline CDR1 and CDR2: SGHVS and FNYEAQ.

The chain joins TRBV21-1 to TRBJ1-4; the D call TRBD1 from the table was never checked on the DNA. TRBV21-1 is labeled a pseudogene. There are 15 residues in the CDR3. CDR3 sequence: CASSKPGQGFEKLFF. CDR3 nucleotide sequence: TGTGCCAGCAGCAAACCAGGACAGGGTTTTGAAAAACTGTTTTTT.

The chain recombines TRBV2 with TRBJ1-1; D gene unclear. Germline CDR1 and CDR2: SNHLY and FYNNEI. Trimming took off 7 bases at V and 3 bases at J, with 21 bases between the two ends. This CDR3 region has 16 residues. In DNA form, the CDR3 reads TGTGCCAGCATAGGTAATGGTGATGCAGGATACACTGAAGCTTTCTTT. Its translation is CASIGNGDAGYTEAFF.